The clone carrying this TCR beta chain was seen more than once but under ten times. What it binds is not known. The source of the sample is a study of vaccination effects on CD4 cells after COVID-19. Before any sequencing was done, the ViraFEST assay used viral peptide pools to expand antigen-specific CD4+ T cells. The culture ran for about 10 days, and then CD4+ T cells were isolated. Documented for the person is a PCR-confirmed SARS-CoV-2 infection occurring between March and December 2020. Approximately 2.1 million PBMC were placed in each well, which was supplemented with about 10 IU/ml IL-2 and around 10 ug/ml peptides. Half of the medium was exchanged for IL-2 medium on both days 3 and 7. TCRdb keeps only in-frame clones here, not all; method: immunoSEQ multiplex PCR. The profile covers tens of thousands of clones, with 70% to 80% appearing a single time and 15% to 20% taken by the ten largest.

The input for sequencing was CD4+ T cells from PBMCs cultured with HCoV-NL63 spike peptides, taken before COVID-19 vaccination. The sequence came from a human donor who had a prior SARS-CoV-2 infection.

CDR3 loop: CASADPETGGYEQYF. The DNA for the CDR3 is TGCGCCAGCGCCGATCCCGAGACAGGGGGATACGAGCAGTACTTC. The chain links TRBV5-1 to TRBJ2-7; 9 bases are shared with TRBD1. The trim removed 7 bases at V and 4 bases at J, leaving 12 bases unmatched. The CDR3 covers 15 residues. Germline-derived CDR1 and CDR2 are SGHRS and YFSETQ.